The T cell receptor beta chain described here comes from a study of cytomegalovirus exposure and HLA in healthy donors (dated by TCRdb to the late 2010s). In the study overall: An earlier analysis of approximately 600 of the donors reported about 290 Gb of sequence data and 117 million unique TCR beta sequences from 150 million to 200 million T cells. Genome-wide SNP genotypes for about 65% of the 666 donors were used in a later genetic analysis, which treated that subset as a discovery cohort. On average, 235,054 unique TCR beta nucleotide sequences were sequenced per donor among 398 genotyped donors of the cohort, with about 19% of those sequences being non-productive. Besides the first cohort of 550 to 750 subjects, a separate validation cohort made up of over 95 different subjects was used. Donor age, sex, ethnicity and CMV serostatus were compiled alongside the repertoire data. To predict cytomegalovirus infection status, the study brought together high-throughput TCR immunosequencing, statistical association of individual TCRs with disease status, and machine learning. An early release covering roughly 600 HLA-typed donors comprised 250 to 350 gigabases of sequencing data and 85 million or so unique TCR sequences. An earlier analysis of nearly 600 of the donors applied high-throughput TCR beta sequencing to assess whether each TCR beta V gene segment acted as functional or pseudogenic. A later analysis re-examined previously published TCR beta repertoires from more than 550 donors and added high-resolution HLA genotyping to investigate patterns of TCR occurrence. The aim of the study was to test whether cataloging public T cell receptors could identify signatures of past pathogen exposure. The study used immunosequencing to profile the T cell repertoires of 600 to 850 subjects and linked those repertoires to cytomegalovirus serostatus. All discovery cohort repertoires had been generated on a single sequencing platform. Of the roughly 400 genotyped donors, roughly 80% were placed in the genetic ancestry cluster associated with self-reported Caucasian donors. A handful of DR-DQ haplotypes were handled as single units for association and clustering because linkage in the cohort was strong. HLA typing covered class I and class II loci at four-digit resolution. The number of typed donors differed by locus: about 629-630 for A, B, C, DRB1 and DQB1; 500 to 550 for DQA1; over 600 for DPA1; and roughly 490 for DPB1. Rather than using new phenotypic data, the later analysis identified candidate immune exposures from TCR beta sequences and from how often those sequences occurred across donors.

Comments on this clone: Its antigen specificity is not known. At one end, the junction sequence differs from germline, possibly due to a read error.

The CDR3, from cysteine to phenylalanine, totals 16 residues. Only the CDR3 DNA stays, 48 bases, in frame from base 1. The germline V gene provides CDR1 SGHTA and CDR2 FQGNSA. The library was prepared using the immunoSEQ multiplex PCR assay. A mixture of 60 forward primers for TCR Vbeta segments and 13 reverse primers for TCR Jbeta segments was used in the multiplex PCR. Amplification of the CDR3 region of rearranged TCR beta genes was performed with a multiplex PCR assay on genomic DNA. On the Illumina HiSeq System, the amplified TCR beta libraries were sequenced as 87-base-pair reads. On the study's bioinformatics: A later analysis counted some 80 million unique TCR beta chains across the 670 or so repertoires, and some 11 million of these chains were shared by at least two donors. Raw reads were error-corrected and collapsed into unique sequences with a nearest-neighbor algorithm that merged closely related sequences to remove PCR and sequencing errors. To assign V, D and J gene segments, CDR3 sequences were aligned to IMGT reference sequences. Each retained sequence needed at least a six-nucleotide match to both a V gene segment and a J gene segment. Rearrangements were classified as productive when the CDR3 lacked stop codons and remained in frame with V and J, and all other rearrangements were classified as non-productive. Following IMGT convention, CDR3 was defined as the stretch from the second conserved V-encoded cysteine to the conserved J-encoded phenylalanine. The earlier analysis of roughly 590 of the donors excluded any sequence lacking an unambiguous match to a single V gene segment. An earlier analysis of some 500 of the donors classified V segments as functional when productive rearrangements were above 56.7% and as segregating when the standard deviation between donors was above 5%. To diagnose cytomegalovirus status from the catalog of TCR beta chain sequences, a statistical classification framework was built. In a later analysis, V and J genes were assigned by comparing TCR nucleotide sequences against IMGT/GENE-DB human TR gene sequences. In a later analysis, CDR3 sequences and most-parsimonious VDJ recombination scenarios were assigned using the TCRdist pipeline. In a later analysis, each TCR beta chain was defined by its CDR3 amino acid sequence together with its V-gene family, and reads without a unique V-gene family were excluded. In a later analysis, fewer than 600 highly shared, low-generation-probability nucleotide sequences were removed to address suspected cross-contamination and a sequencing artifact. A later analysis calculated a clonal expansion index for each public chain from normalized within-repertoire ranks of inferred template counts. Generation probabilities in a later analysis came from a VDJ recombination model fitted to out-of-frame rearrangements, and those results were checked against IGoR. In a later analysis, hypergeometric tests were used to score TCR-TCR, TCR-HLA and TCR-CMV co-occurrence, with a repertoire-size bias correction applied to TCR pairs. In a later analysis, false discovery rates were estimated by permuting HLA or CMV assignments 20 times. In a later analysis, co-occurring TCRs were grouped using DBSCAN, with TCRdist sequence similarity added in when clustering inside HLA-allele-positive subsets. Repertoires with fewer than 30,000 or more than 120,000 public chains were left out of co-occurrence clustering, as were four to six repertoires with anomalous nucleotide sharing. Here the immuneACCESS table is served through TCRdb, limited to in-frame sequences with V and J called. Missing clones are a known gap in these copies; in checked studies unresolved V genes cover under half, and the rest lacks a known reason. V, J and clone size are taken as reported in that table, and D and trimming were inferred from the DNA itself. The table for this sample lists about 120,000 clones; roughly three fifths of them were counted only once. About a tenth of the sample is held by the ten biggest clonotypes.

Broader findings and caveats from the paper: In a later analysis, several top co-occurrence clusters were reported to appear linked to parvovirus B19, influenza, CMV and Epstein-Barr virus. Correlated functional status among segregating V segments might reflect linkage disequilibrium, but an unknown experimental factor could not be ruled out. The study gave a list of some 150 TCR beta chains associated with cytomegalovirus. The earlier analysis of around 600 of the donors excluded approximately 17 rarely observed V segments, including chromosome 9 orphons, because counts were too low. Assigning TCR associations to individual alleles was difficult when HLA alleles, especially DR and DQ, strongly co-occurred. Three of the identified cytomegalovirus-associated TCR beta chains were confirmed in vitro to be specific for cytomegalovirus antigens. Immune exposure information for the cohort was limited to CMV serostatus. Because HLA typing was missing for some donors at each locus, association tests included only the typed subset. Cytomegalovirus status was reported to be diagnosed by the classifier with high specificity and sensitivity in both the original and validation cohorts. Compared with equally common non-associated chains, HLA-associated TCR beta chains in a later analysis were more clonally expanded and had lower generation probabilities. A later analysis found that TCR association rates varied across HLA loci, with DRB1 alleles showing the most associated TCRs and HLA-C alleles the fewest. A further reported finding was that TCR beta sequences accurately predicted the HLA-A and HLA-B alleles for most subjects in the first cohort. Specific HLA alleles were associated with about 17,000 TCR beta sequences at a false discovery rate of 0.05 in a later analysis. Some IMGT-functional V segments, including TRBV6-2 and TRBV6-3, could not be distinguished by the 87-base-pair reads and were therefore excluded. Across donors, most TCR sequences were observed very rarely, whereas some public TCRs were present in many individuals. A cluster of highly shared sequence variants was judged likely to represent a technical artifact of the sequencing pipeline. According to the authors, the approach could potentially be generalized to other disease states and immunological phenotypes. According to a later analysis, most CMV-associated TCR beta chains appeared to be HLA-restricted, and the HLA associations seemed to be driven largely by CMV exposure. In an earlier analysis of about 540 of the donors, most TCR beta V segments were observed in productive rearrangements about 87% or about 30% of the time, broadly matching IMGT annotations. Presence/absence analyses assumed roughly uniform sequencing depth across donors, an assumption that may not hold. A later genetic analysis associated a missense DCLRE1C variant with V-gene and J-gene trimming of TCR beta chains, and an independent cohort replicated the association. Compared with the approximately 670-donor mean, donors in an Asian-associated ancestry cluster had fewer N-insertions in productive TCRs, according to a later genetic analysis. The cohort was sequenced for TCR beta chains only, and without alpha or paired-chain data the features that could be detected were limited.

The cohort consisted of hundreds of healthy bone marrow donors. At the time of sampling, all cohort members were nominally healthy, though unrecorded immune exposures were likely present. The donor was CMV seropositive and belonged to the group of some 290 seropositive cohort members. A peripheral blood sample was provided by each donor, and peripheral blood mononuclear cells were used for TCR beta sequencing. The Qiagen DNeasy Blood Extraction Kit was used to extract genomic DNA from the blood cell samples. The chain is encoded by TRBV7-2 joined to TRBJ2-1; a tentative D match to TRBD2 spans 6 bases. The specimen was PBMCs. The sequence was obtained from a man aged 35-49 years in good health and CMV-seropositive. The CDR3 reads CASSLAGGFSYNGQFF. The DNA is as follows: TGTGCCAGCAGCTTAGCGGGAGGTTTCTCCTACAATGGGCAGTTCTTC.